These T cell receptor beta chains were read from a single sample in a study of cytomegalovirus exposure and HLA in healthy donors. The assay was immunoSEQ multiplex PCR, and TCRdb's table has in-frame clones only and misses some. This table has 80,000 to 100,000 clones, 70% to 90% appearing once. Sequencing was carried out using PBMCs. The origin of the receptors is a woman aged 30 to 39 in good health and CMV-seronegative. CDR3s include the opening cysteine and the closing phenylalanine or tryptophan.

v_call	cdr3_length	j_call	cdr3_aa
TRBV6-5	13	TRBJ1-2	CASRSRVDYGYTF
TRBV18	15	TRBJ1-2	CASSPKLGQGAGYTF
TRBV28	12	TRBJ2-7	CASSLAGDEQYF
TRBV2	14	TRBJ1-1	CASSEQVVPLEAFF
TRBV9	15	TRBJ1-6	CASSVGGGEDSPLHF
TRBV7-8	14	TRBJ2-7	CASSLSVTGFEQYF
TRBV5-1	16	TRBJ2-5	CASSSLGQMAQETQYF
TRBV5-6	13	TRBJ1-3	CASSFRGGNTIYF
TRBV19	13	TRBJ2-2	CASKTSATGELFF
TRBV7-2	15	TRBJ2-3	CASSLPGSLSDTQYF
TRBV14	13	TRBJ1-5	CASSGQMDQPQHF
TRBV7-2	16	TRBJ2-2	CASSLGRPLTTGELFF
TRBV2	11	TRBJ2-5	CASSVGRTQYF
TRBV5-1	15	TRBJ2-1	CASSPDRGSFNEQFF
TRBV7-3	15	TRBJ2-5	CASSPGGRAGETQYF
TRBV6-5	15	TRBJ1-1	CASSSVDSMNTEAFF
TRBV7-2	15	TRBJ2-7	CASSTGQGLPYEQYF
TRBV15	15	TRBJ1-1	CATSRVSYLNTEAFF
TRBV5-4	15	TRBJ1-1	CASSLRRQGHTEAFF
TRBV6-5	13	TRBJ1-5	CASTKQWNQPQHF
TRBV6-5	13	TRBJ2-1	CASKGAGLNEQFF
TRBV6-6	14	TRBJ1-5	CASRLGSSNQPQHF
TRBV28	14	TRBJ2-3	CASSWSQAGDTQYF
TRBV9	13	TRBJ2-5	CASSVEPSGTQYF
TRBV6-1	14	TRBJ1-4	CASSDRTGAEKLFF
TRBV18	14	TRBJ2-7	CASSPGQGWFEQYF
TRBV6-4	13	TRBJ1-2	CATLGQGPYGYTF
TRBV5-1	14	TRBJ2-7	CASSPRAGSYEQYF
TRBV5-1	13	TRBJ2-2	CASSLVFGGELFF
TRBV7-9	15	TRBJ2-7	CASSPSGGGPYEQYF
TRBV9	16	TRBJ2-7	CASSVGGTLSAYEQYF
TRBV9	17	TRBJ1-2	CASSESGTGGTNYGYTF